The T cell receptor (beta chain) under discussion was sequenced for a study of blood T cells in healthy people across ages. CDR3 length equals 20 residues. V lost 5 bases to trimming and J lost 1 base; unmatched junction nucleotides: 15. Germline-derived CDR1 and CDR2 are SGHTA and FQGNSA. Next came a second PCR, run for roughly 6 to 11 cycles, which used a sample-barcoded 5' primer along with a J-beta primer mix. TCRdb called the 5' RACE reads again in MiXCR, with one record for every CDR3 protein. The repertoire includes fewer than 750,000 distinct CDR3 sequences, around half of them detected once, and around 23% sits in the top ten.

The V gene is TRBV7-2, the J gene TRBJ2-1; 12 bases align to TRBD2. The TCR originated in an elderly man in good health. Sequencing input: blood. The CDR3 region has the DNA TGTGCCAGCAGCGAGGGGCTATTACTAGCGGGAGGAGGGTCCTACAATGAGCAGTTCTTC. Protein product: CASSEGLLLAGGGSYNEQFF. The complete variable domain, with remaining parts taken from reference TRBV7-2 and TRBJ2-1, reads GAGVSQSPSNKVTEKGKDVELRCDPISGHTALYWYRQSLGQGLEFLIYFQGNSAPDKSGLPSDRFSAERTGGSVSTLTIQRTQQEDSAVYLCASSEGLLLAGGGSYNEQFFGPGTRLTVL.